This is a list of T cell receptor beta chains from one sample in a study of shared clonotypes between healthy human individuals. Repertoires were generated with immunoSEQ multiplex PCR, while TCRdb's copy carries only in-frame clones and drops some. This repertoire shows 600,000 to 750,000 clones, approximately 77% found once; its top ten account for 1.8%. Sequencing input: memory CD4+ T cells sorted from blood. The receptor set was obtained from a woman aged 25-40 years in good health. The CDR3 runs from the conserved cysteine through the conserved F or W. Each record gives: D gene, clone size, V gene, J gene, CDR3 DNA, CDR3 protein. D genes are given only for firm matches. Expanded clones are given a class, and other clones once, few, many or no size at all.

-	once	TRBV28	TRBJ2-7	TGTGCCAGCGACGGGTCGGCGGAGAGTTACGAGCAGTACTTC	CASDGSAESYEQYF
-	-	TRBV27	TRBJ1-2	TGTGCCAGCAGTGGTTCTAACTATGGCTACACCTTC	CASSGSNYGYTF
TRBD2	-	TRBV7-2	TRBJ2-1	TGTGCCAGCACTATAGCGGGGCTGCTCAATGAGCAGTTCTTC	CASTIAGLLNEQFF
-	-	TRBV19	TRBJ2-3	TGTGCCAGTAGTATGGGCGTATCTCCTACAGATACGCAGTATTTT	CASSMGVSPTDTQYF
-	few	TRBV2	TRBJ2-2	TGTGCCAGCAGTGAATGGTCCGTCGCGAACACCGGGGAGCTGTTTTTT	CASSEWSVANTGELFF
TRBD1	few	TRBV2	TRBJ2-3	TGTGCCAGCAGTGAGACAGGGTGGGGAGATACGCAGTATTTT	CASSETGWGDTQYF
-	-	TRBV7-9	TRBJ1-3	TGTGCCAGCACCCTCCAGGTTTCCTCTGGAAACACCATATATTTT	CASTLQVSSGNTIYF
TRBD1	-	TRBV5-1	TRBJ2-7	TGCGCCAGCAGCTTGGGGCCACCGGGACAGGGCAAGGGTGAGCAGTACTTC	CASSLGPPGQGKGEQYF
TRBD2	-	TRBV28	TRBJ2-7	TGTGCCAGCAGTTATCACGGACTAGCGAACTCCTACGAGCAGTACTTC	CASSYHGLANSYEQYF
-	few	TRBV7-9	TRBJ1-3	TGTGCCAGCAGAATTAGCTCTGGAAACACCATATATTTT	CASRISSGNTIYF
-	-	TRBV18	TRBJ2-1	TGTGCCAGCTCAAAAGCTAGCAATGAGCAGTTCTTC	CASSKASNEQFF
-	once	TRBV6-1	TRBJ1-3	TGTGCCATCAGTGAGCCCGACAGAAACACCATATATTTT	CAISEPDRNTIYF
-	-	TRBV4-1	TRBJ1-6	TGCGCCAGCAGCCAGGGCAGTTTGAGTTCACCCCTCCACTTT	CASSQGSLSSPLHF
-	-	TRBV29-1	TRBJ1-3	TGCAGCGTTGCTGGCAGGGGTGGAAACACCATATATTTT	CSVAGRGGNTIYF
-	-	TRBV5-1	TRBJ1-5	TGCGCCAGCAGCTTTGATGGGGGCAACAATCAGCCCCAGCATTTT	CASSFDGGNNQPQHF
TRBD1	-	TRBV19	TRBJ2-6	TGTGCCAGTAGTACGGGGACAGGGATACCTGGGGCCAACGTCCTGACTTTC	CASSTGTGIPGANVLTF
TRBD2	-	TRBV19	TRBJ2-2	TGTGCCAGTAGTAGGGGGGGACGGATGAACACCGGGGAGCTGTTTTTT	CASSRGGRMNTGELFF
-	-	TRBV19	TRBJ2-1	TGTGCCAGTGGGGGCCTAGTATACAATGAGCAGTTCTTC	CASGGLVYNEQFF
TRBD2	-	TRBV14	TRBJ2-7	TGTGCCAGCAGCTCTAGCGGGGGGATCTCCTACGAGCAGTACTTC	CASSSSGGISYEQYF
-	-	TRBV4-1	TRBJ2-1	TGCGCCAGCAGCCGGTCCTCTAGCGCCAGGGGGTTCTTTAATGAGCAGTTCTTC	CASSRSSSARGFFNEQFF
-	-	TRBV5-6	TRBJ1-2	TGTGCCAGCAGCCCGAGAAGACAAAATAACTATGGCTACACCTTC	CASSPRRQNNYGYTF
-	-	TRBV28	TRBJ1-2	TGTGCCAGCAGACCCCAGGGGCTTGCTCCCGGCTACACCTTC	CASRPQGLAPGYTF
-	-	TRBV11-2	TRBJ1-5	TGTGCCAGCAGCTTAGGCCCAGAAAATCAGCCCCAGCATTTT	CASSLGPENQPQHF
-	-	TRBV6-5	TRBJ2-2	TGTGCCAGCAGTTACCGGCAACTCTCCCGCACCGGGGAGCTGTTTTTT	CASSYRQLSRTGELFF
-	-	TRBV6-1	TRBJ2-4	TGTGCCACCGGCCAAGAGACCGGTCAGTACTTC	CATGQETGQYF
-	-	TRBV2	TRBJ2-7	TGTGCCAGCACTCAGTTCTCCTACGAGCAGTACTTC	CASTQFSYEQYF
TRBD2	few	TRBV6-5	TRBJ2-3	TGTGCCAGCAGTTACGTAGCGGGGGCTTCAGATACGCAGTATTTT	CASSYVAGASDTQYF
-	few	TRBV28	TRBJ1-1	TGTGCCAGCAGCACAGGTGGGGGGGCGGTCACTGAAGCTTTCTTT	CASSTGGGAVTEAFF
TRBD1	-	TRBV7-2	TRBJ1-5	TGTGCCAGCAGCTTGGGGGACAGGGTATGGGGACAGCCCCAGCATTTT	CASSLGDRVWGQPQHF
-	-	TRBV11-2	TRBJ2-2	TGTGCCAGCAGCTTTCAAAGGGCTAGCGACAACACCGGGGAGCTGTTTTTT	CASSFQRASDNTGELFF
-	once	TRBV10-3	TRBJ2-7	TGTGCCTCGGGGGCCGCCCAATACGAGCAGTACTTC	CASGAAQYEQYF
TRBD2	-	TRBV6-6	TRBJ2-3	TGTGCCAGCACTCCCTGGGGGGGGAGAAGCACAGATACGCAGTATTTT	CASTPWGGRSTDTQYF
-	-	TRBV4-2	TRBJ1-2	TGTGCCAGCAGGGGGGGACGGACCTTC	CASRGGRTF
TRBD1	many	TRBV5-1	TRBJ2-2	TGCGCCAGCATAGGGGGCGCGAACACCGGGGAGCTGTTTTTT	CASIGGANTGELFF
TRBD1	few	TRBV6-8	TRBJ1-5	TGTGCCAGCAGCCCATTACAGGGGGCCGGCAATCAGCCCCAGCATTTT	CASSPLQGAGNQPQHF
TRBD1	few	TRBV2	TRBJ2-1	TGTGCCAGCAGTGAGTCGACCGGGACAGGGGGATACAATGAGCAGTTCTTC	CASSESTGTGGYNEQFF
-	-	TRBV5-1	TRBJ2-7	TGCGCCAGCAGATGGAACCCGGAGGGGGAGCAGTACTTC	CASRWNPEGEQYF
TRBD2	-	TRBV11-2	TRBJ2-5	TGTGCCAGCAGCCCTTCTAGCGGGATGAGGGAGACCCAGTACTTC	CASSPSSGMRETQYF
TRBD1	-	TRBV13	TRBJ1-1	TGTGCCAGCAGCTCCTACAGGGGAGGGACTGAAGCTTTCTTT	CASSSYRGGTEAFF
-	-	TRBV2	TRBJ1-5	TGTGCCAGCAGTGGAGAGTATAGCAATCAGCCCCAGCATTTT	CASSGEYSNQPQHF
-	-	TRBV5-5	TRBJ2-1	TGTGCCAGCAGCCTCGCGACTCACAATGAGCAGTTCTTC	CASSLATHNEQFF
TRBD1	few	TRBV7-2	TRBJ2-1	TGTGCCAGCAGCCCAGGGACAGGGGTTTACAATGAGCAGTTCTTC	CASSPGTGVYNEQFF
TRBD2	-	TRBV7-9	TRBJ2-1	TGTGCCAGCAGCCAAGATTTATCTCGCGGGAGCTTATATGAGCAGTTCTTC	CASSQDLSRGSLYEQFF
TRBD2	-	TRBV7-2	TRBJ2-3	TGTGCCAGCAGCTTAGGAGCGGAAACTAGCGGAGTTACGCAGTATTTT	CASSLGAETSGVTQYF
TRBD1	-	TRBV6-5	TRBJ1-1	TGTGCCAGCAGTGGACAGGGGGCGGGCACTGAAGCTTTCTTT	CASSGQGAGTEAFF
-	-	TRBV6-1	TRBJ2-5	TGTGCCAGCAGACCAGGGGTGGGGACCCAGTACTTC	CASRPGVGTQYF
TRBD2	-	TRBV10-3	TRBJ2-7	TGTGCCATCAGTCGGACTAGCGGAGGCTCCTACGAGCAGTACTTC	CAISRTSGGSYEQYF
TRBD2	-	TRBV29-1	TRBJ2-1	TGCATCACTTCGGGGCGGGAGTCCGGTGAGCAGTTCTTC	CITSGRESGEQFF
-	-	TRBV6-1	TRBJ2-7	TGTGCCAGCAGTGACGAAGTAGCGTACGAGCAGTACTTC	CASSDEVAYEQYF
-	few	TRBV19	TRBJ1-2	TGTGCCAGTAGTGCAGCGGACAGACTTTATGGCTACACCTTC	CASSAADRLYGYTF
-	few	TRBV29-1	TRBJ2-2	TGCAGCGTTGGACACTCCACCGGGGAGCTGTTTTTT	CSVGHSTGELFF
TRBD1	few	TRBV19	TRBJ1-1	TGTGCCAGTAAGACAGGGATGAACACTGAAGCTTTCTTT	CASKTGMNTEAFF
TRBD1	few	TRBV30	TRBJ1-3	TGTGCTTGCAAATCCGGGACAGGGAGAGGAAACACCATATATTTT	CACKSGTGRGNTIYF